The source of this T cell receptor beta chain is a study of PD-L1 blockade in urothelial cancer. On the study more broadly: Atezolizumab at 1,200 mg intravenously every 3 weeks was started by patients around 2014. Enrolled patients had been treated previously with 0 to 3 chemotherapy regimens. Researchers found blood samples held a median of approximately 150,000 T cells.

Repertoires were generated with immunoSEQ multiplex PCR, while TCRdb's copy carries only in-frame clones and drops some. Counted here are roughly 21,000 clones, about 90% occurring once; the ten biggest clones make up around 15%. CDR1 and CDR2 (germline): MNHEY, SMNVEV (reference sequence). The CDR3 sequence is 14 residues long. V dropped 6 bases and J dropped 3; count of bases not matched to a gene: 7. The V gene is TRBV27, the J gene TRBJ2-7; 8 bases map to TRBD1. This TCR was recovered from a woman aged 60-75 years with urothelial cancer. This sample comprised PBMCs, obtained around atezolizumab (anti-PD-L1) treatment. This chain's CDR3 is CASSPWDRHYEQYF. The CDR3 DNA reads as TGTGCCAGCAGCCCCTGGGACAGGCACTACGAGCAGTACTTC.